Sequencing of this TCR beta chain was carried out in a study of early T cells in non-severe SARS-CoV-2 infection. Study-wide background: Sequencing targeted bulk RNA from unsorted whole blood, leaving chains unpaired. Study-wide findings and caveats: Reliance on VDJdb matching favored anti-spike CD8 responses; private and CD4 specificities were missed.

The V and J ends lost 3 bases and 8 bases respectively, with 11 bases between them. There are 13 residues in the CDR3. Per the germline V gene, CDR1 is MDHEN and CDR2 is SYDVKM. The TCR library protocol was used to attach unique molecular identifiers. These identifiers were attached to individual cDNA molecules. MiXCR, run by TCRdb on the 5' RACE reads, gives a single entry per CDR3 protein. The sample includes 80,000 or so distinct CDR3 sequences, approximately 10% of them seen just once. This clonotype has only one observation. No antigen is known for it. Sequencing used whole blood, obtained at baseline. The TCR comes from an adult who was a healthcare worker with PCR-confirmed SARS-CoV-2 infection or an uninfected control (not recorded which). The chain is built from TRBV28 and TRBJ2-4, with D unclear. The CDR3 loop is CASSFSLWDIQYF. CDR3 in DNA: TGTGCCAGCAGTTTCTCCCTCTGGGACATTCAGTACTTC. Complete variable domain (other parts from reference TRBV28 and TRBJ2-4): DVKVTQSSRYLVKRTGEKVFLECVQDMDHENMFWYRQDPGLGLRLIYFSYDVKMKEKGDIPEGYSVSREKKERFSLILESASTNQTSMYLCASSFSLWDIQYFGAGTRLSVL.